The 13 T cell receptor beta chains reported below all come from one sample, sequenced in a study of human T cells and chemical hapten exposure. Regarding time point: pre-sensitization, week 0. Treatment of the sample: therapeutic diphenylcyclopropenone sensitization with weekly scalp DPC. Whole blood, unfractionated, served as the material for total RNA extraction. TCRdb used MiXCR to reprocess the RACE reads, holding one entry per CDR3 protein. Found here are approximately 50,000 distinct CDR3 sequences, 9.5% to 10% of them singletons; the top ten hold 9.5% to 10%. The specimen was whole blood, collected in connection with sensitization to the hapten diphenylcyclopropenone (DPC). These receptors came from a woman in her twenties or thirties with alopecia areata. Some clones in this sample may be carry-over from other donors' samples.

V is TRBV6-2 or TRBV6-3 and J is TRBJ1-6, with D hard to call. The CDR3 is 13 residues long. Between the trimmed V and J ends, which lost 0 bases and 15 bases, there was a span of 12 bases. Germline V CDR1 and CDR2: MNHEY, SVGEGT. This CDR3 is CASSYSLSSNLHF. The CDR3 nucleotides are TGTGCCAGCAGTTACTCCCTCTCTTCTAACCTCCACTTT.

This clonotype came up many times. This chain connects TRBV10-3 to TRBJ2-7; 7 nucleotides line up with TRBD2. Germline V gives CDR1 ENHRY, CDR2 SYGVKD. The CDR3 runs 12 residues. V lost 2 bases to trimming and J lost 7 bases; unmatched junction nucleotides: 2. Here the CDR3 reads CAISETGGEQYF. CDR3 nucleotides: TGTGCCATCAGTGAGACCGGGGGGGAGCAGTACTTC.

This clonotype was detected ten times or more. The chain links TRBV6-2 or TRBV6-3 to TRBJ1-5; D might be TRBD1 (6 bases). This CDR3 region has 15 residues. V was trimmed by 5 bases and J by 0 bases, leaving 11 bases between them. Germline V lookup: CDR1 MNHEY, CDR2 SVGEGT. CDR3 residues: CASSGQPYSNQPQHF. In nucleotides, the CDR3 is TGTGCCAGCAGTGGACAGCCTTATAGCAATCAGCCCCAGCATTTT.

CDR3 sequence (DNA): TGCGCCAGCAGCCAAGCCCGGGGCCTACCCCCAGATACGCAGTATTTT. Amino acids: CASSQARGLPPDTQYF. The rearrangement links TRBV4-3 to TRBJ2-3; D is perhaps TRBD1 or TRBD2 (5 bases each). The V gene's germline CDR1 is LGHNA and CDR2 YSLEER. V lost 1 base to trimming and J lost 4 bases, with 15 bases between them. This CDR3 region has 16 residues.

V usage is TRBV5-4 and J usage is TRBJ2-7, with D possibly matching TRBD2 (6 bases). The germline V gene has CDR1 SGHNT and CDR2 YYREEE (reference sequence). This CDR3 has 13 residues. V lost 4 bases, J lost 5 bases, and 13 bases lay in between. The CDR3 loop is CASSPRRRDEQYF. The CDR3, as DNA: TGTGCCAGCAGCCCACGTCGGAGGGACGAGCAGTACTTC.

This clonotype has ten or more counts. The CDR3 reads CSASPSGLLNTEAFF. The CDR3 bases are TGCAGTGCTAGTCCCTCGGGACTTTTGAACACTGAAGCTTTCTTT. The chain recombines TRBV20-1 with TRBJ1-1, with a tentative D call TRBD1 (5 bases). The germline V and J ends were trimmed by 3 bases and 0 bases, with 14 bases remaining between them. This CDR3 is 15 amino acids long. From germline, CDR1 is DFQATT and CDR2 SNEGSKA (reference sequence).

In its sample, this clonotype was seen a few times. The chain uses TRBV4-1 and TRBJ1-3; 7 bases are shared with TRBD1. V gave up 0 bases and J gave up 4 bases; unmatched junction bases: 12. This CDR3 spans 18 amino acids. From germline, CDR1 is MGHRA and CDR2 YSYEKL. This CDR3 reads CASSQDAPDRERGNTIYF. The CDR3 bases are TGCGCCAGCAGCCAAGACGCCCCAGACAGGGAGCGCGGAAACACCATATATTTT.

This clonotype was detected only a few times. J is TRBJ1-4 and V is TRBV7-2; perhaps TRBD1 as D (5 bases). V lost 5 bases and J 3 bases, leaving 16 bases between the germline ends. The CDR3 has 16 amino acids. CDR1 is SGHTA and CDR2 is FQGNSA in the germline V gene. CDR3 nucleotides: TGTGCCAGCAGCCCGTTTAAGGACACGGCTAATGAAAAACTGTTTTTT. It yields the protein CASSPFKDTANEKLFF.

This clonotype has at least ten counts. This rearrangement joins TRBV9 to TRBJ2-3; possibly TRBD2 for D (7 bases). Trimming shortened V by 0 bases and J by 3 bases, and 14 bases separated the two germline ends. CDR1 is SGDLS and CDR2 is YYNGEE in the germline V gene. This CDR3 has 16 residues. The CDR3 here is CASSVGTAGGTDTQYF. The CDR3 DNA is TGTGCCAGCAGCGTAGGGACAGCCGGGGGGACAGATACGCAGTATTTT.

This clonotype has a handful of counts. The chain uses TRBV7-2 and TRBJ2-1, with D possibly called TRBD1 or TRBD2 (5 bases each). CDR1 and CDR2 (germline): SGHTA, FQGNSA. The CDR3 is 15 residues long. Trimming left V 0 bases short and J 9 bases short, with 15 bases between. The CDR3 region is CASSLAPGTMGEQFF. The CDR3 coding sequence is TGTGCCAGCAGCTTAGCTCCCGGGACGATGGGTGAGCAGTTCTTC.

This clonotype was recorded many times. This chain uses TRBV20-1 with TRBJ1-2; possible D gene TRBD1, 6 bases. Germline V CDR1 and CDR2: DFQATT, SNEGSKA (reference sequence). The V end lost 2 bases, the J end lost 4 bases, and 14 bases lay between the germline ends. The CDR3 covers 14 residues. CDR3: CSARYPGATYGYTF. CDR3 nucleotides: TGCAGTGCTAGATATCCGGGGGCAACCTATGGCTACACCTTC.

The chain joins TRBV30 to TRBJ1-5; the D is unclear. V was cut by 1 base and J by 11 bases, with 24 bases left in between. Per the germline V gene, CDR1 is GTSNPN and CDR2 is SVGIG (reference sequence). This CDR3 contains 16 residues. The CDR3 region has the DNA TGTGCCTGGAGTGATCCCACGATCACAGATTATGGCACCCAGCATTTT. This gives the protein CAWSDPTITDYGTQHF. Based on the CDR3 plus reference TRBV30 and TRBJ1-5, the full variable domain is SQTIHQWPATLVQPVGSPLSLECTVEGTSNPNLYWYRQAAGRGLQLLFYSVGIGQISSEVPQNLSASRPQDRQFILSSKKLLLSDSGFYLCAWSDPTITDYGTQHFGDGTRLSIL.

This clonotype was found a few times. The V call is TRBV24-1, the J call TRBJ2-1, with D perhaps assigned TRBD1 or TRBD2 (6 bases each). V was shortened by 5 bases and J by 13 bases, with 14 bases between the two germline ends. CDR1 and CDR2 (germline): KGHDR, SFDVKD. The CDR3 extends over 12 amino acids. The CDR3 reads CATSGGGPSQFF. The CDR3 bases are TGTGCCACCAGTGGAGGGGGGCCTAGTCAGTTCTTC.